These 10 T cell receptor beta chains came from one sample sequenced in a study of identifying expanded T cells in peripheral blood. Using immunoSEQ multiplex PCR, the repertoire was profiled, and TCRdb retains in-frame clones only, with some absent. The repertoire holds about 90,000 clones, with approximately 86% as singletons. Sequenced: blood. The receptors derive from a person aged 18-70 years in good health.

This chain uses TRBV19 with TRBJ1-5, with 11 bases matching TRBD1. J gave up 1 base and V 4 bases, and 0 bases lay outside the gene matches. The CDR3 runs 15 residues. Germline lookup yields CDR1 LNHDA and CDR2 SQIVND (reference sequence). CDR3 DNA sequence: TGTGCCAGTAGTAGGGACAGGGGGAGCAATCAGCCCCAGCATTTT. Protein sequence: CASSRDRGSNQPQHF.

This chain connects TRBV4-1 to TRBJ1-2; D is possibly TRBD1 (5 bases). The germline V and J ends were trimmed by 1 base and 5 bases, with 17 bases remaining between them. Germline-derived CDR1 and CDR2 are MGHRA and YSYEKL. The CDR3 consists of 16 residues. The CDR3 reads CASSQVRAGMFYGYTF. The DNA for the CDR3 is TGCGCCAGCAGCCAAGTCAGGGCAGGGATGTTTTATGGCTACACCTTC.

The V gene is TRBV2, the J gene TRBJ2-7, with D possibly matching TRBD2 (6 bases). CDR1 and CDR2 from the germline V gene are SNHLY and FYNNEI. The V gene lost 6 bases and the J gene lost 0 bases, with 9 bases spanning the gap. The CDR3 runs to 13 residues. This chain's CDR3 is CASRGGDSYEQYF. The CDR3 DNA follows: TGTGCCAGCAGGGGGGGAGACTCCTACGAGCAGTACTTC.

The J gene is TRBJ1-2, the V gene TRBV4-1, with D perhaps matching TRBD1 (5 bases). The CDR3 loop spans 16 amino acids. Deletions cut 1 base from V and 3 bases from J, with 15 bases between. Per germline, CDR1 MGHRA and CDR2 YSYEKL. CDR3 coding DNA: TGCGCCAGCAGCCAAGTTGGGCGGGGGGAAGACTATGGCTACACCTTC. It codes for CASSQVGRGEDYGYTF.

The count of this clone is one. V usage is TRBV7-9 and J usage is TRBJ2-5, with no clear D. This CDR3 has 12 residues. V shed 2 bases and J shed 5 bases, with 6 bases lying between them. Germline values: CDR1 SEHNR, CDR2 FQNEAQ (reference sequence). The CDR3 loop is CASSLLGETQYF. Here the CDR3 DNA reads TGTGCCAGCAGCTTATTGGGTGAGACCCAGTACTTC.

V gene TRBV10-2 combines with J gene TRBJ1-1; the match to TRBD1 covers 8 bases. The CDR3 loop spans 17 amino acids. The V gene end was trimmed by 5 bases and the J gene end by 3 bases; junction bases not matched to a gene: 14. Germline CDR1 reads WSHSY; CDR2 reads SAAADI. CDR3 DNA sequence: TGCGCCAGCAGTAAGCGGACAGGGATGGTCGTGGACACTGAAGCTTTCTTT. It specifies CASSKRTGMVVDTEAFF.

This clone showed up just a few times. Here the CDR3 reads CASSRDQPQHF. CDR3 DNA: TGCGCCAGCAGTAGAGATCAGCCCCAGCATTTT. The chain has TRBV10-1 and TRBJ1-5; D call uncertain. Per the germline V gene, CDR1 is WNHNN and CDR2 is SYGVQD (reference sequence). The V and J ends lost 5 bases and 5 bases respectively, with 4 bases between them. The CDR3 is made up of 11 amino acids.

J is TRBJ2-7 and V is TRBV5-8; unclear D gene. V was clipped by 8 bases and J by 7 bases, with 13 bases between them. Germline-derived CDR1 and CDR2 are SGHTS and YDEGEE. CDR3 length equals 11 residues. The CDR3, as DNA: TGTGCCAGTGCCCCGCACTTTGAGCAGTACTTC. Translation: CASAPHFEQYF.

This chain uses TRBV5-1 with TRBJ1-1; no definite D call. Germline values: CDR1 SGHRS, CDR2 YFSETQ. The length of the CDR3 is 17 residues. V shed 0 bases and J shed 4 bases, with 19 bases lying between them. CDR3 sequence (DNA): TGCGCCAGCAGCTTGGTATCGGGGAGGTGGGTGAGCACTGAAGCTTTCTTT. This sequence encodes CASSLVSGRWVSTEAFF.

The J gene is TRBJ1-2, the V gene TRBV6-6; D remains unclear. Germline V gene data show CDR1 as MNHNY and CDR2 as SVGAGI (reference sequence). With 5 bases removed from V and 8 bases from J, the gap between germline ends came to 9 bases. This CDR3 spans 11 amino acids. The CDR3 DNA sequence: TGTGCCAGCAGTCCAACTAGGGGCTACACCTTC. It codes for CASSPTRGYTF.